This TCR beta chain was sequenced for a study of beta chain features in type 1 diabetes. Overall study findings and caveats: Type 1 diabetes patients showed a moderate but significant shortening of TCRB CDR3s in all four CD4+ subsets.

To note about this clone: Its antigen is undetermined.

Sequencing targeted expressed TCRB transcripts, as all isolated RNA had been reverse transcribed. TCRdb keeps only in-frame clones here, not all; method: immunoSEQ multiplex PCR. The sample lists about 260,000 clones; around 24% were seen once. Sequenced: naive CD4+ T cells from blood. This sequence was found in a woman in her 30s with type 1 diabetes.

CDR3 region: CSVPPYEQYF. DNA of the CDR3: TGCAGCGTTCCCCCATACGAGCAGTACTTC. The J gene is TRBJ2-7, the V gene TRBV29-1; unclear D gene. There are 10 residues in the CDR3. The germline V gene has CDR1 SQVTM and CDR2 ANQGSEA. V was shortened by 5 bases and J by 4 bases, with 6 bases between the two germline ends.